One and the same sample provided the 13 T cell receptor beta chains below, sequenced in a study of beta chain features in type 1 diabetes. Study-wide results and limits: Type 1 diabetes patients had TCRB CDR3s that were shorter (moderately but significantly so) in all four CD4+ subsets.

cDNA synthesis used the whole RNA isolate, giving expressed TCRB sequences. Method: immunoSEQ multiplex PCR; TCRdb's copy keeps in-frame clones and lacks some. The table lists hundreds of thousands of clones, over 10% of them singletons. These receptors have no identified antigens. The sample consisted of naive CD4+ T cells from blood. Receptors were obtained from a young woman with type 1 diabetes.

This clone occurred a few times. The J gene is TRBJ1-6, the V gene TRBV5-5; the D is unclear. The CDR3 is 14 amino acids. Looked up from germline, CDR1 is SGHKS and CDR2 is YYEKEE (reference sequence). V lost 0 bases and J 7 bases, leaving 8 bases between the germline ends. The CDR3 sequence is CASSLGAVNSPLHF. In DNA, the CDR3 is TGTGCCAGCAGCTTGGGGGCAGTCAATTCACCCCTCCACTTT.

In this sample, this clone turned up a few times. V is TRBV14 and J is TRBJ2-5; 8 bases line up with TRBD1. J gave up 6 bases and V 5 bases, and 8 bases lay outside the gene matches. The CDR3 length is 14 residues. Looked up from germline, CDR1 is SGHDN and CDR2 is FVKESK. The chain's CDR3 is CASSIRQGWQTQYF. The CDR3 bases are TGTGCCAGCAGCATACGACAGGGGTGGCAGACCCAGTACTTC.

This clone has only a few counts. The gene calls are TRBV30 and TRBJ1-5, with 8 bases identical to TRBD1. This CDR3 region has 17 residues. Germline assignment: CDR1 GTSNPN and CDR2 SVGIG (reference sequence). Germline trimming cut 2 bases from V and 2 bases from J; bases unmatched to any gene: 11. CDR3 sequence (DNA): TGTGCCTGGAGTCCCTCCAAGACAGGGGAGTGCAATCAGCCCCAGCATTTT. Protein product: CAWSPSKTGECNQPQHF.

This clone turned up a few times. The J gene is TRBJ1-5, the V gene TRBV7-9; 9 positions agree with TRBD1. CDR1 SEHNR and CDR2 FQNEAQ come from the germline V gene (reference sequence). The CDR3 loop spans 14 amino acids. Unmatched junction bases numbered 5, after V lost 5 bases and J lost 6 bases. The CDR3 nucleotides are TGTGCCAGCAGCGAGGGACAGGGAGGTCAGCCCCAGCATTTT. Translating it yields CASSEGQGGQPQHF. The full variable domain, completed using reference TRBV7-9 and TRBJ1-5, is DTGVSQNPRHKITKRGQNVTFRCDPISEHNRLYWYRQTLGQGPEFLTYFQNEAQLEKSRLLSDRFSAERPKGSFSTLEIQRTEQGDSAMYLCASSEGQGGQPQHFGDGTRLSIL.

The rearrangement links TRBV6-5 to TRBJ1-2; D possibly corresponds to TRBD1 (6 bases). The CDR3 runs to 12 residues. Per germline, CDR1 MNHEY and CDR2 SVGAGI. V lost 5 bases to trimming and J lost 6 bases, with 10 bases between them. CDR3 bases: TGTGCCAGCAGTACAGGGATTAATGGCTACACCTTC. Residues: CASSTGINGYTF.

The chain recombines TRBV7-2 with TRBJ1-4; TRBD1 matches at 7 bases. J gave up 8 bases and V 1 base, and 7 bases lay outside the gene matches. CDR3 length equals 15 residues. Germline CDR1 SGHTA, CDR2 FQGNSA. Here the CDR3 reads CASSLGRQGGEKLFF. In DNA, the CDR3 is TGTGCCAGCAGCTTAGGCCGACAGGGTGGAGAAAAACTGTTTTTT.

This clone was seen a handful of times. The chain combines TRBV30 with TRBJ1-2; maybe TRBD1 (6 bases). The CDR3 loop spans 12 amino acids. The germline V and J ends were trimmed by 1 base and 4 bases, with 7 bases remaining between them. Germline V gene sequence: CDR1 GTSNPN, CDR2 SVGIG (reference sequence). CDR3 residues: CAWSGRGYGYTF. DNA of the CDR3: TGTGCCTGGAGTGGCAGGGGCTATGGCTACACCTTC.

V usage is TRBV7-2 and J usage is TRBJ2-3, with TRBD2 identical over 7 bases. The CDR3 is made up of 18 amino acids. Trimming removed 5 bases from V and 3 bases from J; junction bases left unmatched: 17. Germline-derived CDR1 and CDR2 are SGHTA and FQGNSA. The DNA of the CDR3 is TGTGCCAGCAGCCCACCGGGAGTAGGGGCGGGGGTGACAGATACGCAGTATTTT. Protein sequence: CASSPPGVGAGVTDTQYF.

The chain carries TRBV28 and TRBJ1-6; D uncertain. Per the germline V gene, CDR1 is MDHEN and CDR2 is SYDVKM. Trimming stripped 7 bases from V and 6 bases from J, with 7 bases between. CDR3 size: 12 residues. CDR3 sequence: CASTSGNSPLHF. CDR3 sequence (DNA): TGTGCCAGCACCTCGGGTAATTCACCCCTCCACTTT.

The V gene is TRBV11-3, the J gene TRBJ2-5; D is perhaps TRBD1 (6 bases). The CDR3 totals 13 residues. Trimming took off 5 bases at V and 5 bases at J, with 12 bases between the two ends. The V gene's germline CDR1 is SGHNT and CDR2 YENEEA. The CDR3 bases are TGTGCCAGCAGCCCGTGGGGGCGCGAGACCCAGTACTTC. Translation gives CASSPWGRETQYF.

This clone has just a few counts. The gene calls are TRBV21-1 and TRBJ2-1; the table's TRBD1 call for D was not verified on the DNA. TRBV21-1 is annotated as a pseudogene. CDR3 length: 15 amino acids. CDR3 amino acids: CASSTTGDRGNEQFF. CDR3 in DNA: TGTGCCAGCAGCACGACGGGGGACAGGGGAAATGAGCAGTTCTTC.

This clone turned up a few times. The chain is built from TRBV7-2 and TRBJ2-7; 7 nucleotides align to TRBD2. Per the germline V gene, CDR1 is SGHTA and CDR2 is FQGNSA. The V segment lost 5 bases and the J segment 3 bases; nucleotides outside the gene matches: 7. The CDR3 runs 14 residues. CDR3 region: CASSGRAGGYEQYF. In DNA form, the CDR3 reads TGTGCCAGCAGCGGGAGGGCAGGTGGCTACGAGCAGTACTTC.

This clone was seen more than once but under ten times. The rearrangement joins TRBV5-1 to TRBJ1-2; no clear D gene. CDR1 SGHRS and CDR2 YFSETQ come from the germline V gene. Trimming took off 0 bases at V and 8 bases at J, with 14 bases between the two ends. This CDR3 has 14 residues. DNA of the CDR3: TGCGCCAGCAGCTTGGAGGTCCGGGTTTACGGCTACACCTTC. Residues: CASSLEVRVYGYTF.